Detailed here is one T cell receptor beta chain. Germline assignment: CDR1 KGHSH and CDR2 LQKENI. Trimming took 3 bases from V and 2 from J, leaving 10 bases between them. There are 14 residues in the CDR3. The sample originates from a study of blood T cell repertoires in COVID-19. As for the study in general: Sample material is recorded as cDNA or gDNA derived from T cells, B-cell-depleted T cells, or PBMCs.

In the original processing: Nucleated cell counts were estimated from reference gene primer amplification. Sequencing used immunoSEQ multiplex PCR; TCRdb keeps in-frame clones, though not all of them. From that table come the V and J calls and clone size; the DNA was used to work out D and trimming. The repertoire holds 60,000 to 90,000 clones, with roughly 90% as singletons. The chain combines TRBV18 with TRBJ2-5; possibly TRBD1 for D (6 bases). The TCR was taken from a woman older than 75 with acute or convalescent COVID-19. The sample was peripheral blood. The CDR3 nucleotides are TGTGCCAGCTCACCCCCCGGACAGCAAGAGACCCAGTACTTC. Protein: CASSPPGQQETQYF. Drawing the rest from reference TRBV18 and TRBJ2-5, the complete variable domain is NAGVMQNPRHLVRRRGQEARLRCSPMKGHSHVYWYRQLPEEGLKFMVYLQKENIIDESGMPKERFSAEFPKEGPSILRIQQVVRGDSAAYFCASSPPGQQETQYFGPGTRLLVL.